The source of this T cell receptor (beta chain) is a study of blood T cell repertoires in COVID-19. Study-wide context: Sites in the United States, Italy and Spain provided acute and convalescent COVID-19 samples.

Seattle researchers signed up patients amid active infection and tracked them longitudinally. How the authors handled the data: Reference gene primer amplification in the assay estimated nucleated cell counts. The method was immunoSEQ multiplex PCR; TCRdb's version includes in-frame clones alone and lacks a portion of them. That table is the source of V, J and clone size, and D and trimming were worked out from the DNA. The table lists under 200,000 clones, 84% of them singletons. The length of the CDR3 is 17 residues. CDR1 is ENHRY and CDR2 is SYGVKD in the germline V gene. V trimming: 0 bases; J trimming: 1 base; junction bases outside the gene matches: 7.

V and J are TRBV10-3 and TRBJ2-5, with TRBD1 matching 8 bases. This TCR derives from a woman aged 70-85 years with COVID-19, enrolled during active disease. The source material was peripheral blood. The CDR3, as DNA: TGTGCCATCAGTGAGTCGGGGCAGGGGGCAGCCCAAGAGACCCAGTACTTC. Its translation: CAISESGQGAAQETQYF.